Each of the 5 T cell receptor beta chains below was sequenced from the same sample in a study of cytomegalovirus exposure and HLA in healthy donors. PCR was performed using 60 Vbeta and 13 Jbeta primers. Sequencing used immunoSEQ multiplex PCR; TCRdb keeps in-frame clones, though not all of them. In the table there are around 150,000 clones, more than 70% of which are singletons. Sequencing used PBMCs. These TCRs come from a male donor in good health and CMV-seropositive.

The CDR3 DNA is TGTGCCAGCAGTGAAAGTCCGGGCTATGGCTACACCTTC. It translates to CASSESPGYGYTF. The chain uses TRBV2 and TRBJ1-2; no reliable D call. This CDR3 is 13 amino acids long. The V and J ends lost 2 bases and 4 bases respectively, with 8 bases between them. Germline CDR1 is SNHLY and CDR2 is FYNNEI. The complete variable domain, with remaining parts taken from reference TRBV2 and TRBJ1-2, reads EPEVTQTPSHQVTQMGQEVILRCVPISNHLYFYWYRQILGQKVEFLVSFYNNEISEKSEIFDDQFSVERPDGSNFTLKIRSTKLEDSAMYFCASSESPGYGYTFGSGTRLTVV.

This clone has just a few counts. This sequence joins TRBV7-2 and TRBJ2-1, with D perhaps matching TRBD2 (6 bases). The germline V and J ends were trimmed by 5 bases and 7 bases, with 18 bases remaining between them. Germline V lookup: CDR1 SGHTA, CDR2 FQGNSA. The CDR3 loop spans 15 amino acids. CDR3 bases: TGTGCCAGCAGCCAAAATCCCGGGACTCCGAATGAGCAGTTCTTC. Its translation: CASSQNPGTPNEQFF.

CDR3 region: CASSQAPGTGAKQYF. The CDR3, as DNA: TGCGCCAGCAGCCAAGCCCCCGGGACAGGGGCGAAGCAGTACTTC. The rearrangement uses TRBV4-1 and TRBJ2-7, with 10 bases matching TRBD1. Trimming cost V 1 base and J 8 bases; bases outside gene matches: 8. The CDR3 length is 15 residues. Germline values: CDR1 MGHRA, CDR2 YSYEKL.

The chain carries TRBV13 and TRBJ2-4; D gene ambiguous. The germline V and J ends were trimmed by 1 base and 0 bases, with 10 bases remaining between them. Germline V CDR1 and CDR2: PRHDT, FYEKMQ (reference sequence). The CDR3 is 16 residues long. This chain's CDR3 is CASSLVEIGAKNIQYF. CDR3 nucleotides: TGTGCCAGCAGCTTAGTTGAGATTGGAGCCAAAAACATTCAGTACTTC.

The chain carries TRBV5-1 and TRBJ1-4; D gene uncertain. The V end lost 1 base, the J end lost 5 bases, and 9 bases lay between the germline ends. The germline V gene has CDR1 SGHRS and CDR2 YFSETQ. The CDR3 is 14 amino acids. The CDR3 DNA is TGCGCCAGCAGCTTGAACAGAATAAATGAAAAACTGTTTTTT. As protein: CASSLNRINEKLFF.